This T cell receptor beta chain originates from a study of T-cell reconstitution after alpha-beta-depleted transplantation in children. The study's findings and limits: Day-60 TCRbeta diversity that was high in some patients was derived from surviving recipient T cells and thymic progenitors. T-cell counts and diversity at one year post-transplant came mainly from newly produced T cells. Roughly two months post-transplant, alpha-beta T cells reportedly originated from several hundred graft clones that had expanded.

TCRbeta library construction was performed incorporating unique molecular identifiers. Via MiXCR, TCRdb re-called the PCR reads, giving one row per CDR3 protein. This table has approximately 1,000,000 distinct CDR3 sequences, roughly 29% appearing once. This clonotype was detected only a few times. The antigen is unknown. The CDR3 covers 13 residues. Trimming left V 4 bases short and J 7 bases short, with 15 bases between. Per the germline V gene, CDR1 is SGHRS and CDR2 is YFSETQ. The sequence was obtained from a boy younger than two who had a stem cell transplant for SCID, so the T cells may come from the graft donor. The source material was PBMCs, mostly from graft donor cells, sampled 360 days after TCRalphabeta/CD19-depleted stem cell transplant. The genes are TRBV5-1 and TRBJ2-7, with a tentative D call TRBD2 (5 bases). The CDR3 sequence: CASSTRSTGEQYF. DNA for the CDR3: TGCGCCAGCAGCACCCGATCGACGGGAGAGCAGTACTTC.